The clone carrying this T cell receptor (beta chain) is medium-sized in the sample. The antigen remains undetermined. This entry belongs to a study of T cells in Graves' hyperthyroidism and ophthalmopathy. Germline CDR1 and CDR2: SNHLY and FYNNEI. Trimming took 3 bases from V and 7 from J, leaving 16 bases between them. This CDR3 has 14 amino acids. Study results and caveats: Expanded thyroid clonotypes (above 0.001) were mostly also found in blood.

Amplified TCR beta CDR3 regions came from RNA transcripts. Carried out on the TCR CDR3, a first-round RT-PCR used the HTBI primer set. TCRdb passed the multiplex PCR reads through MiXCR, listing each CDR3 protein once. This sample carries about 300,000 distinct CDR3 sequences, about 14% of them seen once, and the ten largest clones take 7.5% to 8%. The TCR sequence derives from a woman in her thirties with Graves' hyperthyroidism that later progressed to Graves' ophthalmopathy. Sequencing was carried out using blood. The chain has TRBV2 and TRBJ2-7; D is possibly TRBD2 (5 bases). The chain's CDR3 is CASSDMDSLREQYF. The CDR3 region has the DNA TGTGCCAGCAGTGATATGGACTCCCTTCGAGAGCAGTACTTC.